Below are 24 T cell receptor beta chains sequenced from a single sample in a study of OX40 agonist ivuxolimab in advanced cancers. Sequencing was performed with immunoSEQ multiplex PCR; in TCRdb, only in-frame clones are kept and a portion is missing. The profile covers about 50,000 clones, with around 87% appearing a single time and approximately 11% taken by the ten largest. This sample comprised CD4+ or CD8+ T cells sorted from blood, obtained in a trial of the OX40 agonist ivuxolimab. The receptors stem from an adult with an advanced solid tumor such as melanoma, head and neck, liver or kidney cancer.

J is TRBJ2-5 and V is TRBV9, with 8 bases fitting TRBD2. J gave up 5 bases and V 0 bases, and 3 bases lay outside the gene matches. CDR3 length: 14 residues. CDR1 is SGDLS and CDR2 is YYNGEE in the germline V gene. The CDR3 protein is CASSVAGGPETQYF. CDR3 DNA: TGTGCCAGCAGCGTAGCGGGAGGGCCGGAGACCCAGTACTTC.

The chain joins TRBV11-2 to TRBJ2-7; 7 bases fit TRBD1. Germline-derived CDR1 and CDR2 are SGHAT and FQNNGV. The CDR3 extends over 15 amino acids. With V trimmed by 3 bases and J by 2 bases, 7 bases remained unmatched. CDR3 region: CASSFRRDRTYEQYF. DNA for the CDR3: TGTGCCAGCAGCTTTAGAAGGGACAGAACCTACGAGCAGTACTTC.

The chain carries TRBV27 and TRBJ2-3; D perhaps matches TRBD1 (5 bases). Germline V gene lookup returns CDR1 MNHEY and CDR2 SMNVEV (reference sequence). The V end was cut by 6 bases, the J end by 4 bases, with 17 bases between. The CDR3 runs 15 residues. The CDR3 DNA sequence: TGTGCCAGCAGCTTTAAGAGGCAGGGCGCAGATACGCAGTATTTT. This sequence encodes CASSFKRQGADTQYF.

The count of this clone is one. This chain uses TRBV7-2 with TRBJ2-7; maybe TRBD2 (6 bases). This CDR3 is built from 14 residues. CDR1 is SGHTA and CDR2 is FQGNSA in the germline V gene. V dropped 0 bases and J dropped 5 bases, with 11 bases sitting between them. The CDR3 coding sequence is TGTGCCAGCAGCTTAGCCTTGACTAGGGACGAGCAGTACTTC. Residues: CASSLALTRDEQYF.

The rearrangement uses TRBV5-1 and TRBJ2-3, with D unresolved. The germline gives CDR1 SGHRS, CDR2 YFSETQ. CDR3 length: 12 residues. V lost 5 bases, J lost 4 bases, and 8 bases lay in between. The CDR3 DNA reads TGCGCCAGCAGTGTGGTGGCAGATACGCAGTATTTT. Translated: CASSVVADTQYF.

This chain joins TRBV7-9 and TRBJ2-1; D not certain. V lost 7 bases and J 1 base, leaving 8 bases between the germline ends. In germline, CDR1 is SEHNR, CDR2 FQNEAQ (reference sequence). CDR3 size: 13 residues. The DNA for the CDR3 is TGTGCCAGCATCGTAGGGTCCTACAATGAGCAGTTCTTC. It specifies CASIVGSYNEQFF.

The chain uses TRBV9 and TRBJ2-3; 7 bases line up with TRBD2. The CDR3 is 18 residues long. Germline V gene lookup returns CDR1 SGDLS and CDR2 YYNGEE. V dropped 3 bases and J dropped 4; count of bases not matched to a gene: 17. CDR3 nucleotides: TGTGCCAGCAGCGCCCCCATGGGCGGGGGACGCACAGCAGATACGCAGTATTTT. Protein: CASSAPMGGGRTADTQYF. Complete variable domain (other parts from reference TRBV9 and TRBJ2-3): DSGVTQTPKHLITATGQRVTLRCSPRSGDLSVYWYQQSLDQGLQFLIQYYNGEERAKGNILERFSAQQFPDLHSELNLSSLELGDSALYFCASSAPMGGGRTADTQYFGPGTRLTVL.

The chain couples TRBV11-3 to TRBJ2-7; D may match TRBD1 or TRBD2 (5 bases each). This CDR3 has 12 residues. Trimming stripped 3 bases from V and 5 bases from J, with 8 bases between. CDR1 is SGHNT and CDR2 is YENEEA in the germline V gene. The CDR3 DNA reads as TGTGCCAGCAGCTTCGGGACGAACGAGCAGTACTTC. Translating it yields CASSFGTNEQYF.

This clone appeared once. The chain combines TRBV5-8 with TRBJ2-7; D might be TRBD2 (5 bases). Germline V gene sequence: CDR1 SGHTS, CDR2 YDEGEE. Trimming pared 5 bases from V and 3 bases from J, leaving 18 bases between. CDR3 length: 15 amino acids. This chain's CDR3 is CASRRAGDRNYEQYF. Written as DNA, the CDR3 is TGTGCCAGCAGGCGTGCCGGGGATAGGAACTACGAGCAGTACTTC.

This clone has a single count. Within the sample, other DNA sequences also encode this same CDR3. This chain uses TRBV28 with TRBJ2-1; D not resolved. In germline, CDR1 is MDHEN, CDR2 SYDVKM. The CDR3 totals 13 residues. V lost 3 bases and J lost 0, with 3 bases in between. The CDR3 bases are TGTGCCAGCAGTTTGAGCTCCTACAATGAGCAGTTCTTC. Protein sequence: CASSLSSYNEQFF.

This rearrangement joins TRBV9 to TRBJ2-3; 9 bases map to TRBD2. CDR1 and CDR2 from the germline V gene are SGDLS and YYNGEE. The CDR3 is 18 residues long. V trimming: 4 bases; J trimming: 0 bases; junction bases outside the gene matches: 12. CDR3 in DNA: TGTGCCAGCAGCACCCCGGTCGCGGGGGGGGCCAGCACAGATACGCAGTATTTT. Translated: CASSTPVAGGASTDTQYF.

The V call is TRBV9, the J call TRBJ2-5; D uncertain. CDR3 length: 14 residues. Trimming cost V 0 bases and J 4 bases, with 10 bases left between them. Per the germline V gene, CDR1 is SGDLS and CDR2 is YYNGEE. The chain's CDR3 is CASSVAIHGETQYF. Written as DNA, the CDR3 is TGTGCCAGCAGCGTAGCTATTCACGGAGAGACCCAGTACTTC.

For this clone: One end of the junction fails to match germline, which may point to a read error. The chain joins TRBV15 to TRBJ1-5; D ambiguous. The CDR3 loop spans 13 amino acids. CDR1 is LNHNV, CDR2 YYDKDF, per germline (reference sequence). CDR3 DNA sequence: TGTGCCACCAGCAGAGATTTGGCCAGTCCTCGGGATTTT. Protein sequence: CATSRDLASPRDF.

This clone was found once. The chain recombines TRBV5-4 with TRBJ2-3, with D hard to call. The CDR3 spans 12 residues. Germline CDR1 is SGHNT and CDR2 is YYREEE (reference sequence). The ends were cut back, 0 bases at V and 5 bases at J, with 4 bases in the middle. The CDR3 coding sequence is TGTGCCAGCAGCTTGGACCGAGATACGCAGTATTTT. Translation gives CASSLDRDTQYF.

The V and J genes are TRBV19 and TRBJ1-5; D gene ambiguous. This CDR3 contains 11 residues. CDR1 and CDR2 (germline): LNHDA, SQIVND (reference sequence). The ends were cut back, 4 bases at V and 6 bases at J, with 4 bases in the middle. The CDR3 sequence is CASSKGQPQHF. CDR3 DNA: TGTGCCAGTAGTAAAGGTCAGCCCCAGCATTTT.

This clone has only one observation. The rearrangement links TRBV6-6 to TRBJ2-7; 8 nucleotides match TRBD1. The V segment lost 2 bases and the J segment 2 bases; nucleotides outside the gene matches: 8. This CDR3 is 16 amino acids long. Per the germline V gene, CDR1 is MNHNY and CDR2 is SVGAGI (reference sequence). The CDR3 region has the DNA TGTGCCAGCAGTTACCTTGGACAGGGACGAACCTACGAGCAGTACTTC. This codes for CASSYLGQGRTYEQYF.

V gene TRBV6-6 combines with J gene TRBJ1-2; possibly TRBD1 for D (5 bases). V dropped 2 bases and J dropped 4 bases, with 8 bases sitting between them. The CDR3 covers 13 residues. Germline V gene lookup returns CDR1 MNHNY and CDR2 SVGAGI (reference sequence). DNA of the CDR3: TGTGCCAGCAGTTACGGGGGGATCTATGGCTACACCTTC. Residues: CASSYGGIYGYTF.

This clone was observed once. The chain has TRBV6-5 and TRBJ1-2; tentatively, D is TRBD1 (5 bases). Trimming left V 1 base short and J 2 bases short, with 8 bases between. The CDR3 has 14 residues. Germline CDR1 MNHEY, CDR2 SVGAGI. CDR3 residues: CASSYWDANYGYTF. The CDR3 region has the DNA TGTGCCAGCAGTTACTGGGACGCCAACTATGGCTACACCTTC.

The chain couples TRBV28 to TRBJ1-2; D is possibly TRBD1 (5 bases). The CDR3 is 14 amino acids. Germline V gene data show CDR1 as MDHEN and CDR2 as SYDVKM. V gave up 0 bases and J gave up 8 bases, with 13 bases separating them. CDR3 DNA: TGTGCCAGCAGTTTATGGTCGGGGGATCGCGGCTACACCTTC. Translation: CASSLWSGDRGYTF.

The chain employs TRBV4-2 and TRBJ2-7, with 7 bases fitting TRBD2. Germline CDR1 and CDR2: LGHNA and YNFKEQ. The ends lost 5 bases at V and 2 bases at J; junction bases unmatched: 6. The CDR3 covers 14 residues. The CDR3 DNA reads TGTGCCAGCAGCATAGCGGGCCAGGCCTACGAGCAGTACTTC. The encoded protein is CASSIAGQAYEQYF.

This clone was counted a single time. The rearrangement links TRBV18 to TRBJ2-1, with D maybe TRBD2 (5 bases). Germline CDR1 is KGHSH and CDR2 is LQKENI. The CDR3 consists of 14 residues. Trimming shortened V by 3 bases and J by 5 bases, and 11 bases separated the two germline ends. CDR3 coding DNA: TGTGCCAGCTCACCCGACTACTTCAACAATGAGCAGTTCTTC. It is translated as CASSPDYFNNEQFF.

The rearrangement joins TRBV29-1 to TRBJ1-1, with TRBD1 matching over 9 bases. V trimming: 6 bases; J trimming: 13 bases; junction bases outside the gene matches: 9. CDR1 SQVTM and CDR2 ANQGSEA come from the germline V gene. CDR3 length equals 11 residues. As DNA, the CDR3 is TGCAGCGTCCGGGACAGGGACTCCAGTTTCTTT. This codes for CSVRDRDSSFF.

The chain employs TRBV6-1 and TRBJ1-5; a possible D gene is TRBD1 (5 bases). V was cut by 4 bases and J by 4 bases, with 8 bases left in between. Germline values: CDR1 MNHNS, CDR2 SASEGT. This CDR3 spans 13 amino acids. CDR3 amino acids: CASSGRGNQPQHF. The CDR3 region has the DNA TGTGCCAGCAGTGGGAGGGGAAATCAGCCCCAGCATTTT.

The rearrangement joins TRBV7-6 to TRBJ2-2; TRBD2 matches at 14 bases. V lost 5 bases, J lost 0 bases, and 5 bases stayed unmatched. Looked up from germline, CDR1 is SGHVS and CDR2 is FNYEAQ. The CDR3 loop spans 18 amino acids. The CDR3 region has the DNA TGTGCCAGCAGCCGCGGACTAGCGGGAGGCGCGAACACCGGGGAGCTGTTTTTT. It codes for CASSRGLAGGANTGELFF.